This T cell receptor beta chain was obtained from a study of vaccination effects on CD4 cells after COVID-19. As for the study in general: Post-vaccine sampling occurred a median 72 days after the second dose.

This clone occurred once. Its antigen is not known. This CDR3 contains 15 residues. Looked up from germline, CDR1 is MGHRA and CDR2 is YSYEKL. Trimming stripped 1 base from V and 4 bases from J, with 10 bases between. Sequencing was preceded by expansion of antigen-specific CD4+ T cells with viral peptide pools in the ViraFEST assay. Researchers isolated CD4+ T cells once 9 to 11 days of culture had elapsed. The vaccine given was either BNT162b2 or mRNA-1273, in two doses. No vaccinee had earlier SARS-CoV-2 infection, and nucleocapsid antibodies were negative. A half-medium replacement with IL-2 medium was carried out on days 3 and 7. Clones were sequenced by immunoSEQ multiplex PCR, and TCRdb holds only the in-frame ones, with some missing. The sample shows roughly 71,000 clones, less than 80% of them seen only once.

The receptor was derived from a human donor who received a COVID-19 vaccine. The sequenced sample was CD4+ T cells from PBMCs cultured with HCoV-OC43 spike peptides, obtained after COVID-19 vaccination. Sample subset: HCoV-OC43 spike overlapping peptide pool stimulation. The V and J genes are TRBV4-1 and TRBJ2-2; unclear D gene. CDR3: CASSQGVASTGELFF. CDR3 sequence (DNA): TGCGCCAGCAGCCAAGGTGTTGCGTCCACCGGGGAGCTGTTTTTT.